A single sample gave rise to the 16 T cell receptor beta chains below, sequenced in a study of regulatory and conventional T cells in RAG deficiency. The assay was immunoSEQ multiplex PCR, and TCRdb's table has in-frame clones only and misses some. The data hold some 28,000 clones, with 90% to 95% observed a single time. Genomic DNA came from blood regulatory T cells gated CD4+ CD25-high CD127-low. The sample also formed part of further work on regulatory T cells. Turning to that study: Primers: 52 TRBV forward and 13 TRBJ reverse.

The specimen was Tregs sorted from blood. The receptors shown here come from a human donor in good health.

The chain couples TRBV11-3 to TRBJ2-7, with a tentative D call TRBD2 (5 bases). CDR1 is SGHNT and CDR2 is YENEEA in the germline V gene. This CDR3 contains 14 residues. Trimming removed 11 bases from V and 10 bases from J, with 27 bases in between. CDR3 sequence reads: CASYLSKSVREQYF. CDR3 sequence (DNA): TGTGCCTCCTACCTTAGTAAGTCGGTTCGGGAACAGTACTTC.

The chain is built from TRBV6-5 and TRBJ2-4, with D perhaps matching TRBD2 (5 bases). This CDR3 region has 15 residues. CDR1 and CDR2 (germline): MNHEY, SVGAGI. The V end lost 4 bases, the J end lost 9 bases, and 19 bases lay between the germline ends. The CDR3 DNA reads as TGTGCCAGCAGTTCGATGACCGGGATAGTCGGCATTCAGTACTTC. Its translation is CASSSMTGIVGIQYF.

This rearrangement joins TRBV19 to TRBJ1-3, with TRBD1 as a possible D gene (6 bases). The CDR3 length is 15 residues. The germline V gene has CDR1 LNHDA and CDR2 SQIVND (reference sequence). V was clipped by 3 bases and J by 1 base, with 10 bases between them. CDR3 loop: CASSMVQGSGNTIYF. CDR3 bases: TGTGCCAGTAGTATGGTTCAGGGGTCTGGAAACACCATATATTTT. The whole variable domain, remainder taken from reference TRBV19 and TRBJ1-3, is DGGITQSPKYLFRKEGQNVTLSCEQNLNHDAMYWYRQDPGQGLRLIYYSQIVNDFQKGDIAEGYSVSREKKESFPLTVTSAQKNPTAFYLCASSMVQGSGNTIYFGEGSWLTVV.

The chain combines TRBV6-1 with TRBJ2-5; no definite D call. The germline gives CDR1 MNHNS, CDR2 SASEGT. Trimming pared 10 bases from V and 5 bases from J, leaving 8 bases between. The CDR3 has 10 amino acids. In DNA form, the CDR3 reads TGTGCCACAGAGAGGGAGACCCAGTACTTC. Encoded protein: CATERETQYF.

V usage is TRBV5-1 and J usage is TRBJ1-1; D might be TRBD1 (5 bases). This CDR3 contains 16 residues. V was trimmed by 1 base and J by 2 bases, leaving 15 bases between them. Germline V gives CDR1 SGHRS, CDR2 YFSETQ. The CDR3 here is CASSLRTPRENTEAFF. The CDR3 DNA sequence: TGCGCCAGCAGCTTGAGGACACCCCGAGAAAACACTGAAGCTTTCTTT.

The gene calls are TRBV6-6 and TRBJ1-2, with D unclear. Per the germline V gene, CDR1 is MNHNY and CDR2 is SVGAGI (reference sequence). The CDR3 consists of 14 residues. The V end lost 7 bases, the J end lost 0 bases, and 12 bases lay between the germline ends. The CDR3 nucleotides are TGTGCCAGCACTGGACGGCCCCCTAACTATGGCTACACCTTC. This gives the protein CASTGRPPNYGYTF.

The chain combines TRBV5-1 with TRBJ1-1; 7 positions agree with TRBD1. Germline lookup yields CDR1 SGHRS and CDR2 YFSETQ. This CDR3 spans 15 amino acids. V gave up 7 bases and J gave up 7 bases; unmatched junction bases: 16. As DNA, the CDR3 is TGCGCCAGCGGCCGACAGGGCGGGTTTGAGGTTGAAGCTTTCTTT. It is translated as CASGRQGGFEVEAFF.

With respect to this clone: This sample includes further DNA sequences coding for the same CDR3. The CDR3 DNA is TGTGCCAGCTCACCAGACAGCAATCAGCCCCAGCATTTT. Translation gives CASSPDSNQPQHF. The chain combines TRBV18 with TRBJ1-5; no firm D call. The V gene's germline CDR1 is KGHSH and CDR2 LQKENI. V shed 2 bases and J shed 1 base, with 3 bases lying between them. CDR3 length: 13 amino acids.

This clone has a single count. This chain joins TRBV6-5 and TRBJ2-7; 7 nucleotides align to TRBD1. The length of the CDR3 is 13 residues. Germline assignment: CDR1 MNHEY and CDR2 SVGAGI. V was clipped by 2 bases and J by 9 bases; unmatched bases: 7. CDR3 protein: CASSYGGQARQYF. The CDR3, as DNA: TGTGCCAGCAGTTACGGTGGACAGGCGAGGCAGTACTTC.

J is TRBJ2-3 and V is TRBV7-2; 8 bases match TRBD2. The CDR3 sequence is 18 residues long. V dropped 2 bases and J dropped 1; count of bases not matched to a gene: 11. CDR1 and CDR2 from the germline V gene are SGHTA and FQGNSA. DNA of the CDR3: TGTGCCAGCAGCTTAAGGATGAGCGGGGGACCTCGCACAGATACGCAGTATTTT. Residues: CASSLRMSGGPRTDTQYF.

The V gene is TRBV6-1, the J gene TRBJ1-3; tentatively, D is TRBD1 (6 bases). CDR1 and CDR2 from the germline V gene are MNHNS and SASEGT. CDR3 length: 15 amino acids. Trimming cost V 4 bases and J 4 bases, with 14 bases left between them. As DNA, the CDR3 is TGTGCCAGCAGTGTAACAGGGTCGAGAGGAAACACCATATATTTT. Encoded protein: CASSVTGSRGNTIYF.

In its sample, this clone was seen once. This sequence joins TRBV7-9 and TRBJ1-2; 7 positions agree with TRBD1. CDR1 and CDR2 (germline): SEHNR, FQNEAQ (reference sequence). With 5 bases clipped from V and 4 bases from J, the junction kept 10 bases outside the gene matches. The CDR3 is 15 amino acids. The CDR3 DNA is TGTGCCAGCAGCCACGCAGCCAGGACAGGCTATGGCTACACCTTC. Encoded protein: CASSHAARTGYGYTF. The complete variable domain, with remaining parts taken from reference TRBV7-9 and TRBJ1-2, reads DTGVSQNPRHKITKRGQNVTFRCDPISEHNRLYWYRQTLGQGPEFLTYFQNEAQLEKSRLLSDRFSAERPKGSFSTLEIQRTEQGDSAMYLCASSHAARTGYGYTFGSGTRLTVV.

This chain uses TRBV18 with TRBJ2-7, with 11 bases that match TRBD1. Germline values: CDR1 KGHSH, CDR2 LQKENI. The CDR3 loop spans 15 amino acids. V shed 3 bases and J 6 bases; nucleotides not matched to a gene: 7. CDR3 sequence (DNA): TGTGCCAGCTCACCCCAGGGACAGGGGGTTGGCGAGCAGTACTTC. It specifies CASSPQGQGVGEQYF.

The V call is TRBV28, the J call TRBJ2-2; 9 positions match TRBD2. Germline V lookup: CDR1 MDHEN, CDR2 SYDVKM. This CDR3 region has 17 residues. Unmatched junction bases numbered 9, after V lost 6 bases and J lost 1 base. DNA of the CDR3: TGTGCCAGCAGAGCGCTAGCGGGGAAGATGAACACCGGGGAGCTGTTTTTT. This sequence encodes CASRALAGKMNTGELFF. Full variable domain (outside the CDR3, taken from reference TRBV28 and TRBJ2-2): DVKVTQSSRYLVKRTGEKVFLECVQDMDHENMFWYRQDPGLGLRLIYFSYDVKMKEKGDIPEGYSVSREKKERFSLILESASTNQTSMYLCASRALAGKMNTGELFFGEGSRLTVL.

This clone was seen a single time. CDR3 sequence (DNA): TGTGCCATCAGTGGACTTCGGACAGGCCTCCACTTT. It specifies CAISGLRTGLHF. The gene calls are TRBV10-3 and TRBJ1-6; 7 nucleotides match TRBD1. Germline CDR1 ENHRY, CDR2 SYGVKD. The CDR3 is 12 residues long. The trim removed 4 bases at V and 15 bases at J, leaving 6 bases unmatched.

The V gene is TRBV9, the J gene TRBJ2-5; D assignment may be TRBD1 or TRBD2 (7 bases each). CDR1 is SGDLS, CDR2 YYNGEE, per germline. V was cut by 6 bases and J by 4 bases, with 19 bases left in between. CDR3 length: 15 residues. CDR3 region: CASNRGGGQVETQYF. The CDR3 DNA sequence: TGTGCCAGCAATCGGGGAGGGGGCCAGGTAGAGACCCAGTACTTC.